Detailed here is one T cell receptor (beta chain). Its antigen remains unknown. The data are from a study of T cell repertoires in cytomegalovirus infection. About the research overall: The authors used CMV epitopes that were HLA-C-restricted (recently identified) and HLA-B-restricted (well studied). It can be stated that public TCR beta signatures indicated CMV infection as well as a matching HLA type. Regarding the study as a whole: Of the TCR beta families, the public ones yielded a cumulative frequency that identified carriers of CMV plus the relevant HLA. HLA-C-restricted CMV-specific TCR beta clonotypes prevailed in the ex vivo response.

Via MiXCR, TCRdb re-called the reads, giving one row per CDR3 protein. The sample lists 100,000 to 150,000 distinct CDR3 sequences, more than 30% occurring once. The receptor was derived from a human donor in good health (CMV status not recorded). Some clones in this sample may be carry-over from other donors' samples. The material sequenced was CD8+ T cells from cultured PBMCs, taken from culture after CMV antigen stimulation.

The CDR3 loop is CASSLRQGTDTQYF. The CDR3 DNA follows: TGCGCCAGCAGCTTGAGGCAGGGCACAGATACGCAGTATTTT. The J gene is TRBJ2-3, the V gene TRBV5-1, with unresolved D. CDR3 length: 14 amino acids. CDR1 and CDR2 (germline): SGHRS, YFSETQ. V dropped 1 base and J dropped 1 base, with 7 bases sitting between them. The whole variable domain, filled in from reference TRBV5-1 and TRBJ2-3, reads KAGVTQTPRYLIKTRGQQVTLSCSPISGHRSVSWYQQTPGQGLQFLFEYFSETQRNKGNFPGRFSGRQFSNSRSEMNVSTLELGDSALYLCASSLRQGTDTQYFGPGTRLTVL.